The 20 T cell receptor beta chains given below trace back to one sample, sequenced in a study of T cell responses to AZD1222 COVID-19 vaccine (dated by TCRdb to the early 2020s). The method behind the library was the immunoSEQ multiplex PCR assay. The table was pulled from immuneACCESS by TCRdb, which kept in-frame rearrangements only. Such tables lose some clones; where checked, under half of the loss comes from unresolved V genes, and the rest has no known cause. In this sample the table shows about 89,000 clones, roughly 86% of which occur a single time. The top ten constitute roughly 6% of the sample. The time point label corresponds to: about 28 days (+/-7) after the second vaccine dose. Specimen: peripheral blood, collected 28 days after the second AZD1222 dose. Receptors were obtained from an adult who received the AZD1222 COVID-19 vaccine.

This rearrangement joins TRBV7-2 to TRBJ2-7, with TRBD2 matching over 13 bases. CDR3 length: 17 residues. Losses at the gene ends were 5 bases for V and 4 bases for J; bases not matched to a gene: 11. Germline V gene data show CDR1 as SGHTA and CDR2 as FQGNSA. The CDR3 coding sequence is TGTGCCAGCAGCCCGTGGGTCCGGACTAGCGGGAGTTACGAGCAGTACTTC. Its protein is CASSPWVRTSGSYEQYF.

The V gene is TRBV4-1, the J gene TRBJ2-7, with TRBD2 as a possible D gene (6 bases). CDR1 is MGHRA and CDR2 is YSYEKL in the germline V gene. V lost 4 bases to trimming and J lost 5 bases, with 12 bases between them. The CDR3 runs 13 residues. As DNA, the CDR3 is TGCGCCAGCAGCCCCCGACTAGTCCACGAGCAGTACTTC. This encodes CASSPRLVHEQYF.

The chain uses TRBV2 and TRBJ2-3; a weak D match, TRBD2 (6 bases). This CDR3 spans 14 amino acids. Germline lookup yields CDR1 SNHLY and CDR2 FYNNEI. The V end was cut by 4 bases, the J end by 4 bases, with 12 bases between. In DNA, the CDR3 is TGTGCCAGCAGTGTATTGCGGGGTTCAGATACGCAGTATTTT. Its translation: CASSVLRGSDTQYF.

In its sample, this clone was seen once. The chain joins TRBV7-3 to TRBJ2-7; TRBD1 aligns across 7 bases. The germline CDR1 and CDR2 sequences are SGHTA and FQGTGA. The CDR3 is made up of 15 amino acids. Trimming took 4 bases from V and 0 from J; bases not matched to a gene: 6. The CDR3 region is CASSSGQAPSYEQYF. CDR3 bases: TGTGCCAGCAGCTCAGGACAGGCACCCTCCTACGAGCAGTACTTC.

The CDR3 loop reads CSARKEYEQYF. In DNA form, the CDR3 reads TGCAGTGCTAGGAAGGAGTACGAGCAGTACTTC. The chain couples TRBV20-1 to TRBJ2-7; D gene ambiguous. The CDR3 spans 11 residues. V was trimmed by 3 bases and J by 4 bases, leaving 7 bases between them. The V gene's germline CDR1 is DFQATT and CDR2 SNEGSKA (reference sequence).

The V and J genes are TRBV7-9 and TRBJ1-2; D is possibly TRBD1 (6 bases). The CDR3 sequence is 16 residues long. CDR1 and CDR2 from the germline V gene are SEHNR and FQNEAQ (reference sequence). V dropped 3 bases and J dropped 0 bases, with 14 bases sitting between them. The CDR3 DNA reads as TGTGCCAGCAGCTTGGGGGCGGGGAGAGCTAACTATGGCTACACCTTC. This sequence encodes CASSLGAGRANYGYTF.

The chain has TRBV2 and TRBJ2-2; D perhaps matches TRBD2 (5 bases). Trimming left V 7 bases short and J 6 bases short, with 15 bases between. This CDR3 has 14 amino acids. Per the germline V gene, CDR1 is SNHLY and CDR2 is FYNNEI. This chain's CDR3 is CASTPDYQAGELFF. In DNA, the CDR3 is TGTGCCAGCACCCCAGACTATCAAGCCGGGGAGCTGTTTTTT.

The chain is built from TRBV2 and TRBJ1-2; D is undetermined. Per germline, CDR1 SNHLY and CDR2 FYNNEI. Trimming took 8 bases from V and 5 from J, leaving 9 bases between them. CDR3 length equals 11 residues. CDR3 in amino acids: CASRGDYGYTF. For the CDR3, the DNA is TGTGCCAGCCGGGGTGATTATGGCTACACCTTC.

This clone was seen a few times. V and J are TRBV10-3 and TRBJ1-2; D is undetermined. Germline V gene sequence: CDR1 ENHRY, CDR2 SYGVKD. With 6 bases removed from V and 2 bases from J, the gap between germline ends came to 10 bases. The CDR3 spans 13 residues. Written as DNA, the CDR3 is TGTGCCATCAGGCTAGACATGAACTATGGCTACACCTTC. Translated, it gives CAIRLDMNYGYTF.

The chain combines TRBV14 with TRBJ2-7; 9 bases fit TRBD1. The CDR3 spans 16 residues. The germline gives CDR1 SGHDN, CDR2 FVKESK. V lost 0 bases and J lost 2; bases outside the gene matches: 5. In DNA form, the CDR3 reads TGTGCCAGCAGCCAAGAAGGGACAGGGAAGACCTACGAGCAGTACTTC. Translating gives CASSQEGTGKTYEQYF.

The chain is built from TRBV28 and TRBJ2-1, with D possibly matching TRBD2 (6 bases). V dropped 2 bases and J dropped 0 bases, with 17 bases sitting between them. The CDR3 length is 18 residues. Germline V lookup: CDR1 MDHEN, CDR2 SYDVKM. CDR3 protein: CASSLRGWTTSSYNEQFF. CDR3 in DNA: TGTGCCAGCAGTTTAAGGGGCTGGACTACGAGCTCCTACAATGAGCAGTTCTTC.

The CDR3 protein is CASSLPTLSSGRAGEQFF. The DNA for the CDR3 is TGTGCCAGCAGTTTACCGACCCTATCTAGCGGGAGGGCTGGGGAGCAGTTCTTC. The chain employs TRBV28 and TRBJ2-1, with 12 positions matching TRBD2. The CDR3 covers 18 residues. V lost 2 bases to trimming and J lost 10 bases; unmatched junction nucleotides: 15. Germline V gene data show CDR1 as MDHEN and CDR2 as SYDVKM.

The rearrangement joins TRBV18 to TRBJ1-5; the D gene is possibly TRBD1 (5 bases). The CDR3 runs to 15 residues. CDR1 is KGHSH, CDR2 LQKENI, per germline. V was shortened by 6 bases and J by 2 bases, with 14 bases between the two germline ends. As DNA, the CDR3 is TGTGCCAGCTCGCCAAATTCGGGGGGCAATCAGCCCCAGCATTTT. It yields the protein CASSPNSGGNQPQHF.

The table lists this clone with a few counts. The V and J genes are TRBV27 and TRBJ2-7; D not resolved. This CDR3 comprises 14 residues. The V and J ends lost 6 bases and 0 bases respectively, with 12 bases between them. In germline, CDR1 is MNHEY, CDR2 SMNVEV (reference sequence). The CDR3 coding sequence is TGTGCCAGCAGACATGGCGACGGCTCCTACGAGCAGTACTTC. Protein sequence: CASRHGDGSYEQYF.

This chain uses TRBV6-4 with TRBJ2-1; the D is unclear. Germline-derived CDR1 and CDR2 are MRHNA and SNTAGT. Trimming removed 3 bases from V and 12 bases from J, with 12 bases in between. There are 12 residues in the CDR3. The CDR3 reads CASSDSGPPQFF. The CDR3 DNA sequence: TGTGCCAGCAGTGATTCAGGACCCCCGCAGTTCTTC.

The rearrangement joins TRBV28 to TRBJ1-2, with D possibly TRBD1 on 6 matching bases. The CDR3 sequence is 13 residues long. V lost 9 bases and J lost 0, with 11 bases in between. Germline V lookup: CDR1 MDHEN, CDR2 SYDVKM. The CDR3 DNA reads as TGTGCCAGTACACAGGGAACTAACTATGGCTACACCTTC. Translation: CASTQGTNYGYTF.

The CDR3 sequence is CASSFGTSGGTDTQYF. CDR3 sequence (DNA): TGTGCCAGCAGCTTTGGAACTAGCGGGGGCACAGATACGCAGTATTTT. The V call is TRBV5-5, the J call TRBJ2-3, with 10 bases matching TRBD2. Germline CDR1 is SGHKS and CDR2 is YYEKEE (reference sequence). The CDR3 runs to 16 residues. V gave up 2 bases and J gave up 1 base; unmatched junction bases: 4.

The chain joins TRBV6-2 or TRBV6-3 to TRBJ1-5; TRBD1 matches at 10 bases. Trimming at V came to 4 bases and at J to 6 bases, leaving 6 bases not matched to a gene. The germline CDR1 and CDR2 sequences are MNHEY and SVGEGT. The length of the CDR3 is 15 residues. The CDR3 DNA sequence: TGTGCCAGCAGTTCCCCTGGACAGGGGGGTCAGCCCCAGCATTTT. Translating it yields CASSSPGQGGQPQHF.

V and J are TRBV10-2 and TRBJ2-3; D gene ambiguous. The CDR3 sequence is 13 residues long. The V end lost 2 bases, the J end lost 6 bases, and 9 bases lay between the germline ends. CDR1 WSHSY and CDR2 SAAADI come from the germline V gene. The CDR3 nucleotides read TGCGCCAGCAGTGAGCAATCCCGCGATACGCAGTATTTT. It codes for CASSEQSRDTQYF.

The rearrangement joins TRBV5-1 to TRBJ2-1; 8 nucleotides agree with TRBD2. Per germline, CDR1 SGHRS and CDR2 YFSETQ. This CDR3 has 16 residues. V shed 0 bases and J 2 bases; nucleotides not matched to a gene: 4. The CDR3 is CASSLAGGSTYNEQFF. The DNA of the CDR3 is TGCGCCAGCAGCTTGGCGGGGGGGTCCACCTACAATGAGCAGTTCTTC.